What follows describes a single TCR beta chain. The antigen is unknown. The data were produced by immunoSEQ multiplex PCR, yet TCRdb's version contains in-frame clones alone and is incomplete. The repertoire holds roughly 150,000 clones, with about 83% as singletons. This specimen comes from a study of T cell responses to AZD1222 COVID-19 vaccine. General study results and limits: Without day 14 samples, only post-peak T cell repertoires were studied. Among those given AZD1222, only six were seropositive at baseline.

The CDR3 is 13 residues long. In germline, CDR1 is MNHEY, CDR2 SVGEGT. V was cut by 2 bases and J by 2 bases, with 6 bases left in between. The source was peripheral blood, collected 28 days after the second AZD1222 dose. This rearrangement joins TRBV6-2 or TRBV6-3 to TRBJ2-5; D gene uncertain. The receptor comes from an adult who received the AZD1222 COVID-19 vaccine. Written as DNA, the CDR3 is TGTGCCAGCAGTTACAGGGTTCAAGAGACCCAGTACTTC. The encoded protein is CASSYRVQETQYF.